The clone carrying this T cell receptor (beta chain) has a handful of counts. The antigen is undetermined. These data are taken from a study of T-cell memory formation after mild COVID-19. Overall study results and limits: CD4/CD8 balance held among clones contracting day 15 to 85, and later expanders leaned CD4+. A subset of responding clones appeared in pre-infection memory, suggesting cross-reactive memory joined. Those CD4+ clones that contracted were mainly in CM and EM (CD8+ ones in EMRA).

TCRdb re-called the 5' RACE reads through MiXCR, storing one row per CDR3 protein. The sample consists of approximately 110,000 distinct CDR3 sequences, 22% of them appearing once. CDR1 and CDR2 (germline): SGHRS, YFSETQ. The CDR3 is 18 residues long. V shed 0 bases and J shed 0 bases, with 15 bases lying between them. This sequence was found in a young man who had mild COVID-19 (a few samples of this study predate the infection). Cell type and time point are not known. The V and J genes are TRBV5-1 and TRBJ2-2; no definite D call. Sequencing input: PBMCs or a T cell subset sorted from them (not recorded which). CDR3 residues: CASSLVLGSPANTGELFF. Written as DNA, the CDR3 is TGCGCCAGCAGCTTGGTGTTGGGCAGCCCTGCGAACACCGGGGAGCTGTTTTTT. Full variable domain (outside the CDR3, taken from reference TRBV5-1 and TRBJ2-2): KAGVTQTPRYLIKTRGQQVTLSCSPISGHRSVSWYQQTPGQGLQFLFEYFSETQRNKGNFPGRFSGRQFSNSRSEMNVSTLELGDSALYLCASSLVLGSPANTGELFFGEGSRLTVL.